Listed here is a single TCR beta chain. Its antigen is as yet unknown. The sample belongs to a study of identical twins. Broader study findings: Weaker excess twin sharing was observed in beta out-of-frame sequences. In monozygotic twins, models underestimated the sharing of out-of-frame TCR alpha.

MiXCR, applied by TCRdb to the 5' RACE reads, yields one record per CDR3 protein. The sample has about 300,000 distinct CDR3 sequences; 9% to 15% are singletons. CDR1 is SEHNR and CDR2 is FQNEAQ in the germline V gene (reference sequence). J gave up 0 bases and V 5 bases, and 6 bases lay outside the gene matches. This CDR3 has 16 residues. The same data also contributed to another study, on yellow fever vaccine responses in identical twins. Per that study: Twins reportedly showed a vaccine T cell response that seemed partly convergent and partly personalized.

This sequence originates from a woman between 18 and 29 years old in good health. Material for sequencing was CD8+ T cells sorted from blood. The rearrangement links TRBV7-9 to TRBJ2-2; 7 bases match TRBD1. CDR3 DNA sequence: TGTGCCAGCAGCCCGACAGGGTTCGCGAACACCGGGGAGCTGTTTTTT. This sequence encodes CASSPTGFANTGELFF.